These 22 T cell receptor beta chains share one sample of origin, sequenced in a study of human T cells and chemical hapten exposure. Extraction of total RNA was performed on unfractionated whole blood. MiXCR, applied by TCRdb to the 5' RACE reads, yields one record per CDR3 protein. The sample includes 110,000 to 150,000 distinct CDR3 sequences, 4.1% of them seen just once. These TCRs come from a female donor in good health.

This clonotype was seen only a few times. The gene calls are TRBV5-1 and TRBJ2-4, with TRBD1 as a possible D gene (6 bases). Trimming took off 5 bases at V and 8 bases at J, with 17 bases between the two ends. The germline V gene encodes CDR1 SGHRS and CDR2 YFSETQ. The CDR3 has 14 amino acids. CDR3 loop: CASSSEGGVDIQYF. CDR3 bases: TGCGCCAGCAGTTCTGAAGGGGGTGTGGACATTCAGTACTTC.

This clonotype was detected only a few times. The V call is TRBV28, the J call TRBJ2-1; the match to TRBD1 covers 8 bases. In germline, CDR1 is MDHEN, CDR2 SYDVKM. The CDR3 loop spans 15 amino acids. V lost 8 bases to trimming and J lost 12 bases; unmatched junction nucleotides: 18. In nucleotides, the CDR3 is TGTGCCAGCGGCCTATCGCGGACAGGGATCCCGTGGCAGTTCTTC. Amino acid sequence: CASGLSRTGIPWQFF.

The table lists this clonotype with many counts. The gene calls are TRBV10-3 and TRBJ1-5; D possibly corresponds to TRBD1 (6 bases). The CDR3 consists of 13 residues. Germline CDR1 is ENHRY and CDR2 is SYGVKD. With 6 bases removed from V and 7 bases from J, the gap between germline ends came to 13 bases. The CDR3 DNA follows: TGTGCCATCAGGGTGGGACAATCCCAGCCCCAGCATTTT. Translating gives CAIRVGQSQPQHF.

This clonotype was observed many times. This chain connects TRBV20-1 to TRBJ2-1; 7 nucleotides line up with TRBD1. The germline V gene encodes CDR1 DFQATT and CDR2 SNEGSKA (reference sequence). The CDR3 runs to 14 residues. Trimming at V came to 0 bases and at J to 4 bases, leaving 3 bases not matched to a gene. As DNA, the CDR3 is TGCAGTGCTAGAGATCCGGACAGGTACAATGAGCAGTTCTTC. Its translation: CSARDPDRYNEQFF.

This clonotype was picked up many times. The chain is built from TRBV4-3 and TRBJ2-7, with D possibly matching TRBD2 (5 bases). Per germline, CDR1 LGHNA and CDR2 YSLEER. V was clipped by 0 bases and J by 5 bases, with 14 bases between them. The CDR3 is 15 amino acids. The CDR3 bases are TGCGCCAGCAGCCAAGATAGTTCGGGGTCGGACGAGCAGTACTTC. It yields the protein CASSQDSSGSDEQYF.

This clonotype was detected ten times or more. The chain is built from TRBV15 and TRBJ1-2; no definite D call. Trimming shortened V by 2 bases and J by 4 bases, and 14 bases separated the two germline ends. The CDR3 totals 15 residues. Germline V CDR1 and CDR2: LNHNV, YYDKDF (reference sequence). As DNA, the CDR3 is TGTGCCACCAGCAGAACACGACTCCCGTCCTATGGCTACACCTTC. Translating gives CATSRTRLPSYGYTF.

This clonotype was counted only a few times. V is TRBV4-2 and J is TRBJ2-7, with 12 bases identical to TRBD2. CDR1 and CDR2 (germline): LGHNA, YNFKEQ. This CDR3 contains 18 residues. The V and J ends lost 4 bases and 2 bases, in that order; junction bases with no gene match: 12. The CDR3 nucleotides are TGTGCCAGCAGCCGAGCGGCGGCTAGCGGGGGGGAGGCCTACGAGCAGTACTTC. This translates into CASSRAAASGGEAYEQYF.

At least ten counts were recorded for this clonotype. This chain uses TRBV7-8 with TRBJ1-1; 7 bases are a match to TRBD1. J was trimmed by 6 bases and V by 0 bases; bases with no gene match: 4. The CDR3 runs to 14 residues. CDR1 is SGHVS and CDR2 is FQNEAQ in the germline V gene. The CDR3 DNA is TGTGCCAGCAGCTTAGCGAGGCAGGGGGCTGAAGCTTTCTTT. Protein product: CASSLARQGAEAFF.

This clonotype has a count of ten or more. The chain combines TRBV27 with TRBJ2-5, with D maybe TRBD2 (5 bases). V lost 2 bases and J lost 1, with 8 bases in between. Germline lookup yields CDR1 MNHEY and CDR2 SMNVEV (reference sequence). This CDR3 has 14 amino acids. CDR3 nucleotides: TGTGCCAGCAGTTTAAAAAGCGGCCAAGAGACCCAGTACTTC. Its translation is CASSLKSGQETQYF.

This clonotype appeared many times. This chain joins TRBV5-5 and TRBJ1-4; no definite D call. CDR1 is SGHKS, CDR2 YYEKEE, per germline (reference sequence). Trimming took 4 bases from V and 8 from J, leaving 21 bases between them. CDR3 length: 16 amino acids. The CDR3 loop is CASSPTSREYGEKLFF. DNA of the CDR3: TGTGCCAGCAGCCCTACTTCGAGAGAGTATGGGGAAAAACTGTTTTTT.

This clonotype has ten or more counts. V and J are TRBV5-1 and TRBJ1-2, with 11 bases lining up with TRBD1. CDR1 SGHRS and CDR2 YFSETQ come from the germline V gene. This CDR3 spans 16 amino acids. Trimming at V came to 0 bases and at J to 6 bases, leaving 7 bases not matched to a gene. CDR3 amino acids: CASSLAHGQGANGYTF. CDR3 nucleotides: TGCGCCAGCAGCTTGGCCCACGGACAGGGGGCGAATGGCTACACCTTC.

This chain joins TRBV25-1 and TRBJ1-1, with D hard to call. In germline, CDR1 is MGHDK, CDR2 SYGVNS. The V and J ends lost 0 bases and 1 base respectively, with 6 bases between them. The CDR3 has 14 residues. In DNA, the CDR3 is TGTGCCAGCAGTGAATATGGGAGGAACACTGAAGCTTTCTTT. It codes for CASSEYGRNTEAFF.

This clonotype was recorded many times. The chain employs TRBV20-1 and TRBJ2-4; maybe TRBD2 (5 bases). V lost 1 base, J lost 8 bases, and 12 bases lay in between. This CDR3 comprises 13 residues. Germline V CDR1 and CDR2: DFQATT, SNEGSKA (reference sequence). The CDR3 sequence is CSARGPDLYIQYF. The CDR3 coding sequence is TGCAGTGCTAGAGGCCCGGACTTATACATTCAGTACTTC.

This clonotype was seen repeatedly, ten times or more. The rearrangement uses TRBV7-8 and TRBJ2-7, with 8 bases aligning to TRBD1. From germline, CDR1 is SGHVS and CDR2 FQNEAQ. V lost 0 bases and J lost 4; bases outside the gene matches: 8. This CDR3 has 16 residues. CDR3: CASSLARAGGDYEQYF. The CDR3 nucleotides are TGTGCCAGCAGCTTAGCGAGGGCAGGGGGCGATTACGAGCAGTACTTC.

This clonotype showed up many times. The chain joins TRBV7-2 to TRBJ2-6; 8 nucleotides line up with TRBD2. Trimming removed 3 bases from V and 0 bases from J; junction bases left unmatched: 4. Germline values: CDR1 SGHTA, CDR2 FQGNSA. This CDR3 has 17 residues. DNA of the CDR3: TGTGCCAGCAGCTTGCGGGGGGCCGTCTCTGGGGCCAACGTCCTGACTTTC. As protein: CASSLRGAVSGANVLTF.

This clonotype was observed a few times. The chain joins TRBV12-3 or TRBV12-4 to TRBJ2-1, with 9 bases lining up with TRBD1. V was clipped by 5 bases and J by 6 bases; unmatched bases: 5. The CDR3 sequence is 14 residues long. CDR3 region: CASSPATGGNEQFF. DNA for the CDR3: TGTGCCAGCAGTCCAGCGACAGGGGGCAATGAGCAGTTCTTC.

This clonotype occurred many times. V usage is TRBV7-9 and J usage is TRBJ2-1; D possibly matches TRBD1 or TRBD2 (5 bases each). From germline, CDR1 is SEHNR and CDR2 FQNEAQ (reference sequence). The CDR3 runs 16 residues. V shed 1 base and J shed 7 bases, with 17 bases lying between them. The CDR3 protein is CASSLGGSLALNEQFF. CDR3 coding DNA: TGTGCCAGCAGCTTAGGGGGGAGCCTGGCCCTTAATGAGCAGTTCTTC.

This clonotype showed up many times. The chain has TRBV7-8 and TRBJ1-5; 9 bases line up with TRBD1. This CDR3 has 16 amino acids. Germline V lookup: CDR1 SGHVS, CDR2 FQNEAQ. The V gene end was trimmed by 1 base and the J gene end by 5 bases; junction bases not matched to a gene: 6. The CDR3 nucleotides are TGTGCCAGCAGCTTAGGTCCCAACAGGGGGCATCAGCCCCAGCATTTT. It specifies CASSLGPNRGHQPQHF.

This clonotype was found many times. This chain uses TRBV4-2 with TRBJ2-3; D is perhaps TRBD2 (6 bases). Trimming left V 0 bases short and J 6 bases short, with 22 bases between. Germline V gene data show CDR1 as LGHNA and CDR2 as YNFKEQ. This CDR3 has 18 residues. The CDR3 coding sequence is TGTGCCAGCAGCCAAGATGGGGGGACGCCCGATTCAAGTGATACGCAGTATTTT. Its protein product is CASSQDGGTPDSSDTQYF.

This clonotype was counted ten times or more. J is TRBJ1-1 and V is TRBV7-9; no clear D. CDR1 and CDR2 (germline): SEHNR, FQNEAQ (reference sequence). The CDR3 is 13 residues long. Between the trimmed V and J ends, which lost 4 bases and 6 bases, there was a span of 12 bases. CDR3 in DNA: TGTGCCAGCAGCTACAACCTGAGGGCTGAAGCTTTCTTT. This sequence encodes CASSYNLRAEAFF.

Comments on this clonotype: A read error is possible here, since a much larger clone lies one base away. The V call is TRBV28, the J call TRBJ1-2; D remains unclear. Per germline, CDR1 MDHEN and CDR2 SYDVKM. The CDR3 loop spans 17 amino acids. Between the trimmed V and J ends, which lost 4 bases and 12 bases, there was a span of 30 bases. The CDR3 DNA is TGTGCCAGCAGTTCCTGGGGAGTGTACAGACTGTTTGGCGGCGACACCTTC. Encoded protein: CASSSWGVYRLFGGDTF.

This clonotype was detected many times. The chain recombines TRBV6-1 with TRBJ2-4, with D perhaps being TRBD1 or TRBD2 (6 bases each). CDR3 length equals 20 residues. V shed 2 bases and J shed 0 bases, with 23 bases lying between them. Germline lookup yields CDR1 MNHNS and CDR2 SASEGT. The chain's CDR3 is CASSESEGVWRGLAKNIQYF. CDR3 nucleotide sequence: TGTGCCAGCAGTGAATCGGAGGGTGTCTGGAGGGGGTTAGCCAAAAACATTCAGTACTTC.